Listed below are T cell receptor beta chains from one sample, sequenced in a study of molecular identifiers for immune sequencing clone quantification. TCRdb recomputed calls from the PCR reads with MiXCR, one row per CDR3 protein. Seen here are around 320,000 distinct CDR3 sequences, over 20% observed once, and the top ten hold around 0.74%. Sequenced: naive CD8+ T cells from blood, with Jurkat cell RNA spiked in. The receptors derive from a human donor in good health. Some libraries in this study had Jurkat cell RNA spiked in. Each CDR3 is given with its conserved first and last residue.

TRBV20-1 CSARDNYGGTPRTQYF
TRBV6-5 CASRTEKYSYNEQFF
TRBV19 CASSWGTSGGTGDEQFF
TRBV24-1 CATSDLVRDRGEVGELFF
TRBV12-3/TRBV12-4 CASSEWADSGNTIYF
TRBV3-1 CASSHPAGGQETQYF
TRBV19 CASSIADRGLGELFF
TRBV12-3/TRBV12-4 CASSSTGGETQYF
TRBV21-1 CASREEPNFYGYTF
TRBV6-2/TRBV6-3 CASSIGGGQAGYEQYF
TRBV20-1 CSANGQGLSYEQYF
TRBV19 CASSILQGNTEAFF
TRBV3-1 CASSHEGHYYEQYF
TRBV4-3 CASSQDRGTGELFF
TRBV9 CASSVVLAGETGELFF
TRBV25-1 CASSDASGSQETQYF
TRBV4-1 CASSQDGLAGGTGELFF
TRBV7-9 CASSINLSPGGPYEQYF
TRBV14 CASSPGHPEAFF
TRBV2 CASSGPGEAFF
TRBV7-6 CASTLPSGRGELFF
TRBV5-1 CASSSEGGRPYEQYF
TRBV24-1 CATSGAGTSGGDEQFF
TRBV4-3 CASSQDPGTGGVYGYTF
TRBV4-3 CASSPERVLAKNIQYF
TRBV7-9 CAGEKQGPYSYEQYF
TRBV30 CAWTGGCGYTF
TRBV6-5 CASRTRTGGAETQYF
TRBV4-3 CASSPFQGYADTQYF
TRBV10-3 CAISEGLAVSSGANVLTF
TRBV24-1 CATSESGGMYSYEQYF
TRBV30 CAWSVGTWTGELFF
TRBV9 CASSPGGSSNQPQHF
TRBV7-8 CASSLAGPGETQYF
TRBV28 CASSSVARDTQYF
TRBV24-1 CATSDWGGSATGELFF
TRBV7-9 CASSSDGGEKLFF
TRBV5-4 CASSRKGRPLSYEQYF
TRBV11-2 CASSFLAGRPSEQYF
TRBV9 CASSGHLTDTQYF
TRBV19 CASSIRDGVYGYTF
TRBV7-9 CASSLATTEAFF
TRBV6-5 CASSYTLRGSSYNEQFF
TRBV4-2 CASSQPDQIAGGRGEQFF
TRBV4-3 CASSQYRGKGNTIYF
TRBV6-6 CASSYLISREIQETQYF
TRBV19 CASTFSGGHRGDTQYF
TRBV6-5 CASSYSPGEETQYF